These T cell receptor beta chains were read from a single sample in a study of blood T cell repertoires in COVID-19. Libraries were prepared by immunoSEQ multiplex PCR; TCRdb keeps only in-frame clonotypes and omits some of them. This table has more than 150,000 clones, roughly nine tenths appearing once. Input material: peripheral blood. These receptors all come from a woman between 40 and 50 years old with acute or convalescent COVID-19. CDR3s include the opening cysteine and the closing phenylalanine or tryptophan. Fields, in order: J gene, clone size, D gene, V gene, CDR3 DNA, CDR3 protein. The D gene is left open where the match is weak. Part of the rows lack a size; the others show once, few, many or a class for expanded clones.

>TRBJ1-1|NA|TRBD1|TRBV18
TGTGCCAGCCGTCGACAGGGTTGGAACACTGAAGCTTTCTTT
CASRRQGWNTEAFF
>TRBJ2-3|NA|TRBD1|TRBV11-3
TGTGCCAGCATCCCTTCACAGGGGGCCCGGGCAGATACGCAGTATTTT
CASIPSQGARADTQYF
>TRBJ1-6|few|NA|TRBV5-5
TGTGCCAGCAGCCCGGGGGGGGTTTCACCCCTCCACTTT
CASSPGGVSPLHF
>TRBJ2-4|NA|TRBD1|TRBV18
TGTGCCAGCTCACCGGGACAGGGGTGGGCCATTCAGTACTTC
CASSPGQGWAIQYF
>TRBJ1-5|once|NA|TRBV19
TGTGCCAGTAGCCCGCAGGGATTCGGCAATCAGCCCCAGCATTTT
CASSPQGFGNQPQHF
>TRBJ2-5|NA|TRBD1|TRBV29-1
TGCAGCGTTGATTGGGACAGTCAAGAGACCCAGTACTTC
CSVDWDSQETQYF
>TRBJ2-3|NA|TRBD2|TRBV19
TGTGCCAGTAGTAAGGGAGGGACTAGCGGCACAGATACGCAGTATTTT
CASSKGGTSGTDTQYF
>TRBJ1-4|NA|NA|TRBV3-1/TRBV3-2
TGTGCCAGCAGCCAATGGACCACAGGGTATGAAAAACTGTTTTTT
CASSQWTTGYEKLFF
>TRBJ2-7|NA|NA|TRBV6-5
TGTGCCACAGGGGGACTTCCCTACGAGCAGTACTTC
CATGGLPYEQYF
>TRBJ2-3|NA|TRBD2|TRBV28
TGTGCCAGCAGTTTCATGAGCGGGGGATTCACAGATACGCAGTATTTT
CASSFMSGGFTDTQYF
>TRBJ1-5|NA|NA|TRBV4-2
TGTGCCAGCAGCCAAGATCGTGGCGGGCAGCCCCAGCATTTT
CASSQDRGGQPQHF
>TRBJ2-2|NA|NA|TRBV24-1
TGTGCCACCAGTGATATTAGATTCGGGGAGCTGTTTTTT
CATSDIRFGELFF
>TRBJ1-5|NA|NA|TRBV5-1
TGCGCCAGCAGTTTGGTTGGCGGTCAGCCCCAGCATTTT
CASSLVGGQPQHF
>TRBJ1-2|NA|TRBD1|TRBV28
TGTGCCAGCAGTTTAGGGCGGACAGGGGATGTGTCTAACTATGGCTACACCTTC
CASSLGRTGDVSNYGYTF
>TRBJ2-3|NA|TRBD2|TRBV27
TGTGCCAGCAGTTTAGAGCTAGCGGATACAGATACGCAGTATTTT
CASSLELADTDTQYF
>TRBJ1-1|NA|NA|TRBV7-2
TGTGCCAGCCGGGGGGTAGGGTTGGGGAACACTGAAGCTTTCTTT
CASRGVGLGNTEAFF
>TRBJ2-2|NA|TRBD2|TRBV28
TGTGCCAGCAGTTTATCCCGACTAGCGGGGAAAACCGGGGAGCTGTTTTTT
CASSLSRLAGKTGELFF
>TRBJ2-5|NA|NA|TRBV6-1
TGTGCCAGCAGTGTAAGCCGGGACATACGATTCGAGACCCAGTACTTC
CASSVSRDIRFETQYF
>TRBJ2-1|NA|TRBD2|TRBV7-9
TGTGCCAGCAGCTTCTGGCTAGCGGGACAGAATTTTGAGCAGTTCTTC
CASSFWLAGQNFEQFF
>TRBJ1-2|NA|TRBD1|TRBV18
TGTGCCAGCTCACCACTTATCGGACAGGGTAATGGCTACACCTTC
CASSPLIGQGNGYTF
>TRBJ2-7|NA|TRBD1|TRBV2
TGTGCCAGCAGTGGGACAGGTATGGAATGGGACGAGCAGTACTTC
CASSGTGMEWDEQYF
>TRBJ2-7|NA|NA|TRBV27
TGTGCCAGCAGCCCGAGTGTGTACCTGGCGGGCGGTTACGAGCAGTACTTC
CASSPSVYLAGGYEQYF
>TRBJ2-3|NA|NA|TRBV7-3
TGTGCCAGCAGCTTACAGGGCTCAGATACGCAGTATTTT
CASSLQGSDTQYF
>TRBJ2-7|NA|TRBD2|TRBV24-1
TGTGCCACCAGTGATGGGGGGGGATACGAGCAGTACTTC
CATSDGGGYEQYF
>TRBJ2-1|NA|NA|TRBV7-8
TGTGCCAGCAGCTCACAGGGTTCGAGCTCCTACAATGAGCAGTTCTTC
CASSSQGSSSYNEQFF
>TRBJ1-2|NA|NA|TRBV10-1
TGCGCCAGCAGAAAAAGCAAGGGCTACACCTTC
CASRKSKGYTF
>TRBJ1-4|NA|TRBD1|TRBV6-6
TGTGCCAGCAGTCCATTGGGACAGGGGGGGTATGAAAAACTGTTTTTT
CASSPLGQGGYEKLFF
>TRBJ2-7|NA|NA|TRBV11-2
TGTGCCAGCAGCTTAGACAGGGGGGATTCCTACGAGCAGTACTTC
CASSLDRGDSYEQYF
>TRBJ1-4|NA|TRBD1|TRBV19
TGTGCCAGTAGGACGGGACAGATTGCAACTAATGAAAAACTGTTTTTT
CASRTGQIATNEKLFF
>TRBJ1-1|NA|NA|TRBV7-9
TGTGCCAGCAGCTTACATACAGGGTCAACTGAAGCTTTCTTT
CASSLHTGSTEAFF
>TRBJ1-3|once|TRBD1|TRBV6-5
TGTGCCAGCAGTTACGACAGGGACGAGGCGTACACCATATATTTT
CASSYDRDEAYTIYF